This T cell receptor beta chain is from a study of Ad26.COV2.S vaccination and SARS-CoV-2 variants. About the study: Donor was assigned to the Ad26.COV2.S arm of trial COV1001. Each vaccinee took Ad26.COV2.S intramuscularly, once or twice 56 days apart.

Described treatment: around 19 received Ad26.COV2.S at low or high dose, single or two shots; a few received placebo; per-sample allocation not given. Following the first vaccine or placebo injection, samples were taken on day 63. Vaccination employed an Ad26 vector expressing the Wuhan-strain SARS-CoV-2 spike. Looked up from germline, CDR1 is GTSNPN and CDR2 is SVGIG (reference sequence). V lost 1 base and J 8 bases, leaving 14 bases between the germline ends. The CDR3 has 14 amino acids. Sequencing used immunoSEQ multiplex PCR; TCRdb keeps in-frame clones, though not all of them. The profile shows some 320,000 clones, about 86% of them singletons.

The sequence was collected from a person aged 18-60 years who received the Ad26.COV2.S COVID-19 vaccine or a placebo. This chain links TRBV30 with TRBJ1-4, with D perhaps TRBD1 (6 bases). Sample: peripheral blood, taken in a trial of Ad26.COV2.S vaccine versus placebo. CDR3 in amino acids: CAWSAGEFGEKLFF. The CDR3 DNA reads TGTGCCTGGAGTGCAGGGGAGTTCGGGGAAAAACTGTTTTTT.